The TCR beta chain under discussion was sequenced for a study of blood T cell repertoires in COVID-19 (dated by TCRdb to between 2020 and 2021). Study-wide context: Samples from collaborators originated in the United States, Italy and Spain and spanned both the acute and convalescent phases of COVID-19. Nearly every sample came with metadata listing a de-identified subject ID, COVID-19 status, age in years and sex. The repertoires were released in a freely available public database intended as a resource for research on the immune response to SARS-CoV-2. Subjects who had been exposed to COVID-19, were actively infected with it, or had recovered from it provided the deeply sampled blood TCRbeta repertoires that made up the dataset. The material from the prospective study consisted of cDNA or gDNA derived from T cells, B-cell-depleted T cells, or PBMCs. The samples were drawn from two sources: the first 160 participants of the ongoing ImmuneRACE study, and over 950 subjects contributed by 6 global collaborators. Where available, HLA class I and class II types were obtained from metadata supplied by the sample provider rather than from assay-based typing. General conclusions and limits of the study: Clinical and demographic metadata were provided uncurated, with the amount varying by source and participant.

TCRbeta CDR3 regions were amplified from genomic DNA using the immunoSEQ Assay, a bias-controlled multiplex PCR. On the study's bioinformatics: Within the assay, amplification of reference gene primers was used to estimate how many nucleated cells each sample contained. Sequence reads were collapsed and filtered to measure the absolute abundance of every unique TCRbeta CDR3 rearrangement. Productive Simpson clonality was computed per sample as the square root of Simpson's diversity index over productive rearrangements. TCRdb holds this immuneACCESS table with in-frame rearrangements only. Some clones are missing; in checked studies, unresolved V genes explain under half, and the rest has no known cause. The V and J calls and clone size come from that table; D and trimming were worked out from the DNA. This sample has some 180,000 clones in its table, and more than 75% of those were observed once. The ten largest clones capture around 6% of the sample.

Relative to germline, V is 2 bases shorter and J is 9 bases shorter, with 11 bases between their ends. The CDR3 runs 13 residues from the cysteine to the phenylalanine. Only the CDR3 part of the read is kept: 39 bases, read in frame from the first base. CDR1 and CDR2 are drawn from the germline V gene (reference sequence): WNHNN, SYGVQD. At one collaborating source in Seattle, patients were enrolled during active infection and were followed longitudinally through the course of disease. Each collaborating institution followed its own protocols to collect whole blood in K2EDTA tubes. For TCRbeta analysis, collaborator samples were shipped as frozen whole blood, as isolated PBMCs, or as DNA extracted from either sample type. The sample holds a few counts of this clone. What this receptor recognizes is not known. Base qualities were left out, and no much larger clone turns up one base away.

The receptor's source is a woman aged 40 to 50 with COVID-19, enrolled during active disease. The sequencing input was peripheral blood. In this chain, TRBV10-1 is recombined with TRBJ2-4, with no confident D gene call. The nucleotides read TGCGCCAGCAGTGAGGAGGCAGATTCCATTCAGTACTTC. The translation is CASSEEADSIQYF.